Sequencing of this T cell receptor (beta chain) was carried out in a study of blood T cell repertoires in COVID-19. As for the study in general: Acute-phase and convalescent COVID-19 samples originated in the United States, Italy and Spain. PBMCs, B-cell-depleted T cells, or T cells provided the cDNA or gDNA that made up the material.

This clone came up once. Original processing methods: Nucleated cell counts were estimated from reference gene primer amplification. This table comes from immunoSEQ multiplex PCR, and its TCRdb copy is limited to in-frame clones, with some not included. V and J calls and clone size are given by that table; D and trimming were obtained from the DNA. Of some 100,000 clones listed, roughly nine tenths were seen once; the top ten hold 7.4%. The V gene lost 4 bases and the J gene lost 4 bases, with 11 bases spanning the gap. The CDR3 contains 14 residues. Germline V gene sequence: CDR1 SGHNT, CDR2 YYREEE (reference sequence).

The receptor was derived from a man aged 30-40 years in a cohort sampled during active COVID-19. The rearrangement uses TRBV5-4 and TRBJ2-2, with TRBD1 as a possible D gene (6 bases). Material: peripheral blood. CDR3 in DNA: TGTGCCAGCAGCCTGGACAGTTCCACCGGGGAGCTGTTTTTT. It specifies CASSLDSSTGELFF.